These T cell receptor beta chains were read from a single sample in a study of T-cell memory formation after mild COVID-19. TCRdb redid the calling of the 5' RACE reads with MiXCR, one entry per CDR3 protein. The table includes roughly 620,000 distinct CDR3 sequences, about a sixth detected once. Sequencing was done on a sample of PBMCs or a T cell subset sorted from them (not recorded which). Receptors were obtained from an adult woman who had mild COVID-19 (a few samples of this study predate the infection). Cell type and time point are not known. The CDR3 runs from the conserved cysteine through the conserved F or W. The D gene is left open where the match is weak. Only some rows state a clone size, as once, few, many or a class for expanded clones.

abundance	v_gene	d_gene	j_gene	CDR3aa	CDR3nt
few	TRBV6-5	TRBD1	TRBJ1-1	CASSGVGTGTAEAFF	TGTGCCAGCAGCGGGGTCGGGACAGGGACCGCTGAAGCTTTCTTT
few	TRBV11-2	TRBD1	TRBJ2-7	CASSLGFGQGAAYEQYF	TGTGCCAGCAGCTTAGGGTTCGGACAGGGTGCGGCCTACGAGCAGTACTTC
few	TRBV4-2	TRBD2	TRBJ2-1	CASSQIQRGRGDYNEQFF	TGTGCCAGCAGCCAAATCCAGCGCGGGAGAGGTGACTACAATGAGCAGTTCTTC
-	TRBV7-2	TRBD2	TRBJ2-3	CASSLVPSGGPRTDTQYF	TGTGCCAGCAGCTTAGTCCCTAGCGGGGGCCCGAGAACAGATACGCAGTATTTT
-	TRBV5-1	TRBD2	TRBJ2-5	CASSFSTSGSLETQYF	TGCGCCAGCAGCTTCTCGACTAGCGGGAGTCTCGAGACCCAGTACTTC
-	TRBV9	-	TRBJ1-1	CASSSTTGRTEAFF	TGTGCCAGCAGCTCCACCACAGGGAGAACTGAAGCTTTCTTT
few	TRBV7-9	TRBD2	TRBJ2-3	CASPPGASGGINTQYF	TGTGCCAGCCCCCCTGGGGCTAGCGGGGGGATAAATACGCAGTATTTT
-	TRBV7-3	TRBD2	TRBJ2-1	CASSGTNSSYNEQFF	TGTGCCAGCAGCGGGACTAACAGCTCCTACAATGAGCAGTTCTTC
few	TRBV5-5	TRBD1	TRBJ1-6	CASGKRAGGNSPLHF	TGTGCCAGCGGAAAAAGGGCAGGGGGGAATTCACCCCTCCACTTT
-	TRBV9	-	TRBJ2-1	CASSVGGRNSYNEQFF	TGTGCCAGCAGCGTAGGGGGACGGAATTCCTACAATGAGCAGTTCTTC
-	TRBV11-2	-	TRBJ2-7	CASSFSIDLWVNEQYF	TGTGCCAGCAGCTTTAGTATTGATCTGTGGGTAAACGAGCAGTACTTC
-	TRBV12-3/TRBV12-4	-	TRBJ1-5	CASSRPRGAGNQPQHF	TGTGCCAGCAGCCGCCCAAGGGGAGCCGGCAATCAGCCCCAGCATTTT
-	TRBV12-3/TRBV12-4	TRBD1	TRBJ1-2	CASSHRGRDGYTF	TGTGCCAGCAGCCACAGGGGGCGGGATGGCTACACCTTC
-	TRBV5-1	TRBD1	TRBJ2-1	CASIDRADNEQFF	TGCGCCAGCATCGACAGGGCAGACAATGAGCAGTTCTTC
few	TRBV12-3/TRBV12-4	-	TRBJ1-2	CASSQVPRATNYGYTF	TGTGCCAGCAGCCAGGTCCCGAGGGCTACTAACTATGGCTACACCTTC
few	TRBV20-1	TRBD2	TRBJ2-7	CSARAPSGVYEQYF	TGCAGTGCTAGAGCACCTAGCGGGGTATACGAGCAGTACTTC
-	TRBV5-1	TRBD2	TRBJ2-6	CASSWEGGSGANVLTF	TGCGCCAGCAGCTGGGAGGGAGGATCTGGGGCCAACGTCCTGACTTTC
-	TRBV13	-	TRBJ2-7	CASSLLLSHYEQYF	TGTGCCAGCAGCTTACTCTTGAGTCACTACGAGCAGTACTTC
few	TRBV7-9	-	TRBJ1-2	CASSLGGRVDYGYTF	TGTGCCAGCAGCTTAGGAGGCAGGGTTGACTATGGCTACACCTTC
few	TRBV4-2	TRBD2	TRBJ2-1	CASSQGVLAGGSEQFF	TGTGCCAGCAGCCAAGGGGTACTAGCGGGGGGGAGTGAGCAGTTCTTC
few	TRBV7-6	TRBD2	TRBJ2-1	CASSPLAGSNNEQFF	TGTGCCAGCAGCCCACTAGCGGGAAGCAACAATGAGCAGTTCTTC
-	TRBV5-1	TRBD2	TRBJ2-3	CASSLDIAGDSDTQYF	TGCGCCAGCAGCTTGGATATAGCGGGGGACTCAGATACGCAGTATTTT
few	TRBV7-2	-	TRBJ2-2	CASSPRGQGGTGELFF	TGTGCCAGCAGCCCGAGAGGGCAGGGGGGCACCGGGGAGCTGTTTTTT
-	TRBV24-1	-	TRBJ2-1	CATSDPREQIYNEQFF	TGTGCCACCAGTGATCCTCGGGAGCAAATCTACAATGAGCAGTTCTTC
few	TRBV5-1	-	TRBJ1-1	CASSFKAAETQEVTEAFF	TGCGCCAGCAGCTTTAAAGCAGCGGAGACCCAAGAGGTAACTGAAGCTTTCTTT
-	TRBV11-2	-	TRBJ2-7	CASSPPHRAYEQYF	TGTGCCAGCAGCCCACCGCATAGGGCCTACGAGCAGTACTTC
few	TRBV5-1	-	TRBJ2-7	CASSPVQGSSYEQYF	TGCGCCAGCAGCCCCGTACAGGGCTCTTCCTACGAGCAGTACTTC
-	TRBV5-1	TRBD1	TRBJ2-7	CASSLAYGTGRDEQYF	TGCGCCAGCAGCTTGGCCTACGGGACAGGGAGGGACGAGCAGTACTTC
-	TRBV5-6	-	TRBJ2-5	CASSLGHVETQYF	TGTGCCAGCAGCTTGGGTCACGTGGAGACCCAGTACTTC
-	TRBV7-9	-	TRBJ1-4	CASSPSSQSGPRREKLFF	TGTGCCAGCAGCCCATCAAGCCAATCGGGGCCAAGGAGAGAAAAACTGTTTTTT
few	TRBV6-6	-	TRBJ2-1	CASSTDREQFF	TGTGCCAGCAGCACCGACAGGGAGCAGTTCTTC
-	TRBV30	-	TRBJ1-2	CAWSLGPFRGSGYTF	TGTGCCTGGAGCTTAGGGCCCTTCAGGGGATCTGGCTACACCTTC
-	TRBV12-3/TRBV12-4	-	TRBJ2-1	CASSLGGGGVSRNEQFF	TGTGCCAGCAGTTTAGGGGGTGGGGGAGTGTCGAGAAATGAGCAGTTCTTC
-	TRBV7-2	-	TRBJ2-1	CASSFRQVAFF	TGTGCCAGCAGCTTCAGGCAGGTCGCGTTCTTC
few	TRBV5-6	TRBD1	TRBJ2-2	CASSRGTGLTGELFF	TGTGCCAGCAGCCGAGGGACAGGGCTCACCGGGGAGCTGTTTTTT
few	TRBV29-1	-	TRBJ2-7	CSVLADSSYEQYF	TGCAGCGTCCTAGCGGACAGCTCCTACGAGCAGTACTTC
-	TRBV15	TRBD1	TRBJ1-1	CATSRDGIRQGRNTEAFF	TGTGCCACCAGCAGAGATGGCATAAGACAGGGTCGGAACACTGAAGCTTTCTTT
few	TRBV7-3	-	TRBJ2-3	CASSQQGPGTDTQYF	TGTGCCAGCAGCCAACAGGGTCCCGGCACAGATACGCAGTATTTT
-	TRBV20-1	-	TRBJ2-3	CSARGTAGTDTQYF	TGCAGTGCTAGAGGGACGGCGGGCACAGATACGCAGTATTTT
few	TRBV7-8	TRBD2	TRBJ2-2	CASSLVGGRDTGELFF	TGTGCCAGCAGCTTAGTCGGCGGGAGGGACACCGGGGAGCTGTTTTTT
-	TRBV6-5	-	TRBJ2-1	CASSYSGYEQFF	TGTGCCAGCAGTTACTCAGGGTATGAGCAGTTCTTC
many	TRBV7-9	TRBD2	TRBJ2-1	CASRRSGGAQFF	TGTGCCAGCAGACGAAGCGGGGGGGCCCAGTTCTTC